Sequencing of this TCR beta chain was carried out in a study of T cell repertoires in cytomegalovirus infection. As for the study in general: Well-studied HLA-B-restricted epitopes and recently identified HLA-C-restricted epitopes of CMV were both used in the study. Both CMV infection and a matching HLA type were indicated by public TCR beta signatures. General study points: CMV-specific HLA-C-restricted TCR beta clonotypes dominated the ex vivo response. Cumulative frequency (of public TCR beta family members) identified carriers of CMV plus the relevant HLA.

Concerning this clonotype itself: Its antigen is still unknown.

TCRdb re-called the reads through MiXCR, storing one row per CDR3 protein. The data show about 900,000 distinct CDR3 sequences, with around 32% seen just once and over 10% held by the top ten. V shed 4 bases and J shed 1 base, with 23 bases lying between them. Germline CDR1 reads SGHRS; CDR2 reads YFSETQ. The CDR3 is made up of 18 amino acids. The TCR originated in a human donor in good health (CMV status not recorded). Some clones in this sample may be carry-over from other donors' samples. J is TRBJ1-1 and V is TRBV5-1; TRBD1 is a possible D gene (5 bases). Specimen: cultured CD8+ T cells from PBMCs, collected from culture after CMV antigen stimulation. The CDR3 DNA is TGCGCCAGCAGCGGCAGGGTGGGAAGTGATTTTTCGAACACTGAAGCTTTCTTT. Its translation is CASSGRVGSDFSNTEAFF.